The 25 T cell receptor beta chains below come from one sample, sequenced in a study of tumor-infiltrating lymphocytes in primary liver carcinoma. Without any cell sorting, about 18-30 mg of bulk tissue yielded co-extracted RNA and DNA. A constant-region primer primed TCR beta cDNA synthesis from roughly 500 ng of total RNA. Nested multiplex PCR, run for three rounds with slightly modified ARM-PCR, yielded TCR beta libraries. The study ran its first two PCR rounds for nine to eleven cycles each, using TRBV1-TRBV30 forward primers and a C-beta reverse primer. TCRdb analysed the multiplex PCR reads with MiXCR anew, one entry per CDR3 protein. The repertoire holds about 120,000 distinct CDR3 sequences, about two thirds seen once, with over 7.5% in the top ten. What was sequenced was tumor-adjacent normal liver tissue. These receptors originate from a woman in her sixties with primary liver carcinoma and hepatitis B virus infection.

Remarks on this clonotype: As the CDR3 is not closed by the conserved phenylalanine or tryptophan, this likely results from a read error. The chain combines TRBV4-1 with TRBJ2-1, with TRBD1 matching 9 bases. Trimming at V came to 5 bases and at J to 9 bases, leaving 14 bases not matched to a gene. The CDR3 extends over 16 amino acids. The germline V gene encodes CDR1 MGHRA and CDR2 YSYEKL. CDR3 sequence: CASSIAGTGSLCEQFL. The CDR3 bases are TGCGCCAGCAGCATAGCCGGGACAGGGAGCCTCTGTGAGCAGTTCCTC.

In the case of this clonotype: A junction boundary mismatches the germline segment, possibly from a read error. The chain uses TRBV11-2 and TRBJ1-2, with D maybe TRBD1 (5 bases). CDR1 is SGHAT, CDR2 FQNNGV, per germline. CDR3 size: 14 residues. CDR3 residues: CGSSFSQANYGYTF. The CDR3 DNA reads TGTGGCAGTAGCTTTTCACAGGCTAACTATGGCTACACTTTC.

Concerning this clonotype itself: Germline is not matched at one junction end, which may reflect a read error. The rearrangement uses TRBV11-2 and TRBJ1-2, with a possible D match to TRBD1 (6 bases). Germline values: CDR1 SGHAT, CDR2 FQNNGV. The CDR3 extends over 14 amino acids. The CDR3 bases are TGTGCCAGTAGCTTAGTGAGGGGGAGCTATGGCTACACTTTC. Protein: CASSLVRGSYGYTF. The variable domain in full, completed from reference TRBV11-2 and TRBJ1-2, reads EAGVAQSPRYKIIEKRQSVAFWCNPISGHATLYWYQQILGQGPKLLIQFQNNGVVDDSQLPKDRFSAERLKGVDSTLKIQPAKLEDSAVYLCASSLVRGSYGYTFGSGTRLTVV.

A note on this clonotype: The missing conserved phenylalanine or tryptophan at the end of this CDR3 makes a read error likely. This sequence joins TRBV11-2 and TRBJ2-1; 7 positions match TRBD2. Germline V gives CDR1 SGHAT, CDR2 FQNNGV. CDR3 length: 17 residues. Written as DNA, the CDR3 is TGTACCAGCAGCTTAGTTTGGGGCGGGAGTCGGTACAACGAGCAGTTCCTC. It yields the protein CTSSLVWGGSRYNEQFL.

Of note for this clonotype: Likely a read error: the CDR3 ends without its conserved phenylalanine or tryptophan. The CDR3 DNA sequence: TGCGCCAGCAGCATGGAGGGTAATAAGCTCACAGATACGCAGTATTCT. It codes for CASSMEGNKLTDTQYS. The rearrangement joins TRBV5-1 to TRBJ2-3; maybe TRBD2 (6 bases). The V end was cut by 4 bases, the J end by 2 bases, with 17 bases between. CDR3 length: 16 residues. Germline CDR1 reads SGHRS; CDR2 reads YFSETQ.

This clonotype has a count of ten or more. The rearrangement links TRBV28 to TRBJ1-5; possible D gene TRBD1, 5 bases. Between the trimmed V and J ends, which lost 4 bases and 3 bases, there was a span of 13 bases. The CDR3 covers 15 residues. The germline CDR1 and CDR2 sequences are MDHEN and SYDVKM. DNA for the CDR3: TGTGCCAGCAGTTGGGGGGGTAGGATCAATCAGCCCCAGCATTTT. Residues: CASSWGGRINQPQHF.

This clonotype was recorded a few times. The chain links TRBV5-1 to TRBJ2-6; D gene ambiguous. Trimming left V 0 bases short and J 2 bases short, with 9 bases between. The CDR3 consists of 16 residues. Looked up from germline, CDR1 is SGHRS and CDR2 is YFSETQ. CDR3 DNA: TGCGCCAGCAGCTTGGCCGGACGGGCTGGGGCCAACGTCCTGACTTTC. Translated, it gives CASSLAGRAGANVLTF.

Notes on this clonotype: The junction and the germline gene differ at one end; a read error may be behind it. The chain joins TRBV7-8 to TRBJ1-5, with D unclear. Per germline, CDR1 SGHVS and CDR2 FQNEAQ. This CDR3 spans 13 amino acids. Here the CDR3 reads CANSFPWNQPQHF. The CDR3 region has the DNA TGTGCCAACAGCTTCCCGTGGAATCAGCCCCAGCATTTT.

To note about this clonotype: This is likely a read error, given that the CDR3 carries no conserved phenylalanine or tryptophan at its end. V usage is TRBV4-1 and J usage is TRBJ2-5, with 9 bases aligning to TRBD2. Germline CDR1 reads MGHRA; CDR2 reads YSYEKL. This CDR3 spans 15 amino acids. CDR3 residues: CARSPPGLARETQYL. For the CDR3, the DNA is TGCGCCAGGAGCCCGCCGGGACTAGCTCGGGAGACCCAGTACTTG.

This clonotype was counted only a few times. This may come from a read error, since a much larger clone is one base off. This chain's CDR3 is CASSLEVTGNEQFF. The CDR3 region has the DNA TGTGCCAGCAGCTTGGAGGTAACGGGAAATGAGCAGTTCTTC. V usage is TRBV5-4 and J usage is TRBJ2-1; a weak D match, TRBD2 (5 bases). Trimming removed 0 bases from V and 7 bases from J, with 11 bases in between. From germline, CDR1 is SGHNT and CDR2 YYREEE (reference sequence). CDR3 length equals 14 residues.

In this sample, this clonotype turned up many times. A read error may explain this, as a much larger clone is one base away. The genes are TRBV12-3 or TRBV12-4 and TRBJ1-2; 7 nucleotides match TRBD1. The CDR3 spans 14 residues. The CDR3 sequence: CASSIRQGGEGCTF. The DNA for the CDR3 is TGTGCCAGCAGTATTCGACAGGGTGGAGAGGGCTGCACCTTC.

This clonotype was seen ten or more times. The CDR3 spells CASSLISAGTTNEKLFF. CDR3 DNA sequence: TGTGCCAGCAGCCTCATCAGTGCGGGGACAACTAATGAAAAACTGTTTTTT. The chain combines TRBV28 with TRBJ1-4; D gene unclear. V lost 6 bases and J 0 bases, leaving 17 bases between the germline ends. The CDR3 is made up of 17 amino acids. Per germline, CDR1 MDHEN and CDR2 SYDVKM.

On this clonotype: This CDR3 fails to terminate in the conserved phenylalanine or tryptophan, so it likely reflects a read error. V and J are TRBV11-2 and TRBJ2-3, with no clear D. The germline V gene encodes CDR1 SGHAT and CDR2 FQNNGV. The CDR3 covers 14 residues. In DNA, the CDR3 is TGTACCAGCAGTTTAGATCGAGAGACAGATACGCAGTATTCT. It translates to CTSSLDRETDTQYS.

Of note for this clonotype: A read error may produce the germline difference seen at one junction end. This rearrangement joins TRBV29-1 to TRBJ2-7; no firm D call. CDR1 and CDR2 from the germline V gene are SQVTM and ANQGSEA. This CDR3 spans 12 amino acids. CDR3 DNA sequence: TGCAGCGTTACTGGGCCCTCCTACGAGCAGTATTTC. Amino acid sequence: CSVTGPSYEQYF.

This clonotype has a count of ten or more. The gene calls are TRBV28 and TRBJ1-5; D gene uncertain. Germline CDR1 and CDR2: MDHEN and SYDVKM. V dropped 6 bases and J dropped 6 bases, with 9 bases sitting between them. The CDR3 is 12 amino acids. In DNA, the CDR3 is TGTGCCAGCAGGCTACCTCGTCAGCCCCAGCATTTT. Translation gives CASRLPRQPQHF.

Turning to this clonotype: The junction and the germline gene differ at one end; a read error may be behind it. V is TRBV5-1 and J is TRBJ2-1; D may correspond to TRBD1 or TRBD2 (5 bases each). Germline lookup yields CDR1 SGHRS and CDR2 YFSETQ. The length of the CDR3 is 15 residues. CDR3 sequence (DNA): TGCGCCAGCAGCTTGTTGGTCGGGGCTAACAATGAGCAGTTATTC. Protein: CASSLLVGANNEQLF.

This clonotype was observed at least ten times. The chain joins TRBV7-8 to TRBJ1-1, with a tentative D call TRBD1 (5 bases). The V and J ends lost 1 base and 5 bases respectively, with 14 bases between them. The germline CDR1 and CDR2 sequences are SGHVS and FQNEAQ. The CDR3 covers 15 residues. The CDR3 reads CASSLDRGPWTEAFF. In DNA form, the CDR3 reads TGTGCCAGCAGCTTAGATAGGGGCCCATGGACTGAAGCTTTCTTT. Complete variable domain (other parts from reference TRBV7-8 and TRBJ1-1): GAGVSQSPRYKVAKRGQDVALRCDPISGHVSLFWYQQALGQGPEFLTYFQNEAQLDKSGLPSDRFFAERPEGSVSTLKIQRTQQEDSAVYLCASSLDRGPWTEAFFGQGTRLTVV.

In regard to this clonotype: Relative to the germline gene, one junction end is altered; a read error may explain this. The V gene is TRBV4-2, the J gene TRBJ1-1, with TRBD1 as a possible D gene (5 bases). Looked up from germline, CDR1 is LGHNA and CDR2 is YNFKEQ. The CDR3 loop spans 16 amino acids. This chain's CDR3 is CASSPLECRGGTEAFF. CDR3 DNA sequence: TGTGCTAGCAGCCCATTGGAATGTCGGGGGGGCACTGAAGCTTTCTTT.

A remark on this clonotype: At one end, the junction sequence differs from germline, possibly due to a read error. The V call is TRBV11-2, the J call TRBJ2-2, with a tentative D call TRBD2 (5 bases). CDR3 length equals 15 residues. Germline-derived CDR1 and CDR2 are SGHAT and FQNNGV. This CDR3 is CASCSPALGIGKLFF. CDR3 nucleotide sequence: TGTGCCAGCTGCTCCCCGGCCCTAGGGATCGGGAAGCTGTTTTTT. The full variable domain, rest sourced from reference TRBV11-2 and TRBJ2-2, is EAGVAQSPRYKIIEKRQSVAFWCNPISGHATLYWYQQILGQGPKLLIQFQNNGVVDDSQLPKDRFSAERLKGVDSTLKIQPAKLEDSAVYLCASCSPALGIGKLFFGEGSRLTVL.

As to this clonotype: At one end the junction does not follow the germline gene, possibly because of a read error. V gene TRBV29-1 combines with J gene TRBJ1-2; D is unclear. From germline, CDR1 is SQVTM and CDR2 ANQGSEA. The CDR3 contains 13 residues. As DNA, the CDR3 is TGCAGCGTTGAGCGACACCGCAACTATGGCTGCACCTTC. This encodes CSVERHRNYGCTF.

The sample holds a few counts of this clonotype. The chain couples TRBV7-9 to TRBJ2-2; tentatively, D is TRBD1 (5 bases). CDR3 length: 16 residues. V lost 1 base and J 6 bases, leaving 15 bases between the germline ends. Per germline, CDR1 SEHNR and CDR2 FQNEAQ (reference sequence). CDR3 sequence reads: CASSLVLQGWAGELFF. The CDR3 DNA follows: TGTGCCAGCAGCTTAGTTCTTCAGGGTTGGGCCGGGGAGCTGTTTTTT.

Only a few counts were recorded for this clonotype. With a much larger clone just one base away, this may be a read error. The chain links TRBV5-4 to TRBJ2-1; 11 bases match TRBD2. This CDR3 is built from 18 residues. With 4 bases clipped from V and 3 bases from J, the junction kept 12 bases outside the gene matches. CDR1 and CDR2 from the germline V gene are SGHNT and YYREEE (reference sequence). The CDR3 region is CASSRDRLSGRGYNEQFF. The CDR3 region has the DNA TGTGCCAGCAGCCGCGACAGACTTAGCGGGAGGGGCTACAATGAGCAGTTCTTC. Variable domain in full (rest from reference TRBV5-4 and TRBJ2-1): ETGVTQSPTHLIKTRGQQVTLRCSSQSGHNTVSWYQQALGQGPQFIFQYYREEENGRGNFPPRFSGLQFPNYSSELNVNALELDDSALYLCASSRDRLSGRGYNEQFFGPGTRLTVL.

To note about this clonotype: A read error may account for a junction end that differs from germline. The chain recombines TRBV29-1 with TRBJ2-5; 9 bases fit TRBD1. Germline CDR1 is SQVTM and CDR2 is ANQGSEA. The CDR3 has 13 amino acids. The CDR3 bases are TGCAGCATTGAAACAGGGGGCAGTGAGACCCAGTACTTC. This sequence encodes CSIETGGSETQYF.

The chain carries TRBV11-2 and TRBJ2-7, with D perhaps TRBD2 (5 bases). The V gene lost 5 bases and the J gene lost 4 bases, with 18 bases spanning the gap. Looked up from germline, CDR1 is SGHAT and CDR2 is FQNNGV. The CDR3 runs to 15 residues. CDR3 residues: CASSQGSSGSYEQYF. CDR3 in DNA: TGTGCCAGCAGCCAAGGGAGTAGTGGGAGTTACGAGCAGTACTTC.

The chain uses TRBV29-1 and TRBJ1-3; D may be TRBD1 (6 bases). Germline loops: CDR1 SQVTM, CDR2 ANQGSEA. This CDR3 contains 14 residues. Trimming took off 3 bases at V and 0 bases at J, with 9 bases between the two ends. DNA of the CDR3: TGCAGCGTTGACACAGGGCTCTCTGGAAACACCATATATTTT. It encodes CSVDTGLSGNTIYF.